One sample yielded the 11 T cell receptor beta chains listed below, sequenced in a study of blood T cells in healthy people across ages. PCR was performed a second time for about 7 to 11 cycles using a sample-barcoded 5' primer and a J-beta primer mix. From the 5' RACE reads, TCRdb called clonotypes with MiXCR, one entry per CDR3 protein. The repertoire holds hundreds of thousands of distinct CDR3 sequences, 25% to 30% seen once, with 2.5% to 3.5% in the top ten. These data also featured in a second study, about T cells of mothers and their children.

The sequencing sample was made of blood. The receptors derive from a boy aged 5-17 years in good health.

This clonotype was seen a handful of times. This rearrangement joins TRBV28 to TRBJ2-5, with TRBD1 identical over 7 bases. The DNA end is a closer match to TRBJ2-7, so the J assignment may be wrong. Per germline, CDR1 MDHEN and CDR2 SYDVKM. The CDR3 consists of 14 residues. The CDR3 sequence is CASRLGTELYEQYF. In DNA form, the CDR3 reads TGTGCCAGCAGACTCGGGACAGAACTCTACGAGCAGTACTTC.

This chain uses TRBV29-1 with TRBJ2-5; 10 nucleotides line up with TRBD1. The J call may be mistaken, given a closer DNA end match to TRBJ2-7. The CDR3 totals 13 residues. The germline gives CDR1 SQVTM, CDR2 ANQGSEA. The CDR3 here is CSVGQGASYEQYF. The DNA for the CDR3 is TGCAGCGTTGGACAGGGGGCCTCTTACGAGCAGTACTTC.

This clonotype was detected ten times or more. The rearrangement joins TRBV7-3 to TRBJ2-3, with 8 bases aligning to TRBD2. This CDR3 is 16 amino acids long. With V trimmed by 5 bases and J by 4 bases, 11 bases remained unmatched. The germline CDR1 and CDR2 sequences are SGHTA and FQGTGA. CDR3 in amino acids: CASSPRGGGNPDTQYF. The CDR3, as DNA: TGTGCCAGCAGCCCTCGGGGGGGGGGCAACCCAGATACGCAGTATTTT.

The chain is built from TRBV15 and TRBJ1-5; D is unresolved. The CDR3 contains 13 residues. Germline CDR1 reads LNHNV; CDR2 reads YYDKDF (reference sequence). Trimming stripped 0 bases from V and 6 bases from J, with 6 bases between. The CDR3 DNA follows: TGTGCCACCAGCAGAGAGACAATTCAGCCCCAGCATTTT. Translating it yields CATSRETIQPQHF.

This chain links TRBV5-1 with TRBJ1-1; maybe TRBD1 (6 bases). Germline CDR1 is SGHRS and CDR2 is YFSETQ. This CDR3 comprises 15 residues. Deletions cut 2 bases from V and 0 bases from J, with 11 bases between. CDR3 DNA sequence: TGCGCCAGCAGCTTTCCGACAGGACTGAACACTGAAGCTTTCTTT. As protein: CASSFPTGLNTEAFF.

This clonotype was counted a few times. CDR3 sequence: CASSLVQGPSGEQYF. DNA for the CDR3: TGTGCCAGCAGCTTAGTTCAGGGCCCAAGTGGCGAGCAGTACTTC. The chain has TRBV7-8 and TRBJ2-7; D is possibly TRBD1 (5 bases). Per germline, CDR1 SGHVS and CDR2 FQNEAQ. The CDR3 is 15 amino acids. V was shortened by 1 base and J by 6 bases, with 16 bases between the two germline ends. Using reference TRBV7-8 and TRBJ2-7 for the parts outside the CDR3, the full variable domain is GAGVSQSPRYKVAKRGQDVALRCDPISGHVSLFWYQQALGQGPEFLTYFQNEAQLDKSGLPSDRFFAERPEGSVSTLKIQRTQQEDSAVYLCASSLVQGPSGEQYFGPGTRLTVT.

The V gene is TRBV11-2, the J gene TRBJ2-2; D is unclear. Between the trimmed V and J ends, which lost 5 bases and 6 bases, there was a span of 4 bases. CDR1 is SGHAT, CDR2 FQNNGV, per germline. The CDR3 covers 11 residues. DNA for the CDR3: TGTGCCAGCAGCACATCCGGGGAGCTGTTTTTT. Amino acid sequence: CASSTSGELFF.

The CDR3 bases are TGTGCCAGCAGTTACTCGACTCTGGTGGATACTGAAGCTTTCTTT. Translating gives CASSYSTLVDTEAFF. The J gene is TRBJ1-1, the V gene TRBV6-2 or TRBV6-3, with unresolved D. The CDR3 runs to 15 residues. The V gene lost 0 bases and the J gene lost 5 bases, with 13 bases spanning the gap. Germline V gene data show CDR1 as MNHEY and CDR2 as SVGEGT.

This chain joins TRBV7-9 and TRBJ2-7; TRBD1 aligns across 7 bases. The J call may be mistaken, given a closer DNA end match to TRBJ2-5. Per germline, CDR1 SEHNR and CDR2 FQNEAQ (reference sequence). The CDR3 is 12 amino acids. The CDR3 DNA is TGTGCCAGCAGCTTAGGGACAGGGACCCAGTACTTC. It specifies CASSLGTGTQYF.

This sequence joins TRBV12-3 or TRBV12-4 and TRBJ2-1, with TRBD2 matching over 11 bases. V dropped 7 bases and J dropped 9; count of bases not matched to a gene: 11. The CDR3 loop spans 15 amino acids. CDR3 coding DNA: TGTGCCAGCACCCGGAAGCTTCTAGCGGGAGGTGAGCAGTTCTTC. It encodes CASTRKLLAGGEQFF.

The rearrangement joins TRBV5-1 to TRBJ1-1; D may be TRBD1 (6 bases). The CDR3 sequence is 18 residues long. V lost 0 bases to trimming and J lost 2 bases, with 20 bases between them. Germline-derived CDR1 and CDR2 are SGHRS and YFSETQ. The CDR3 region is CASSLGGPGEVENTEAFF. CDR3 nucleotides: TGCGCCAGCAGCTTGGGAGGGCCAGGGGAAGTGGAAAACACTGAAGCTTTCTTT.